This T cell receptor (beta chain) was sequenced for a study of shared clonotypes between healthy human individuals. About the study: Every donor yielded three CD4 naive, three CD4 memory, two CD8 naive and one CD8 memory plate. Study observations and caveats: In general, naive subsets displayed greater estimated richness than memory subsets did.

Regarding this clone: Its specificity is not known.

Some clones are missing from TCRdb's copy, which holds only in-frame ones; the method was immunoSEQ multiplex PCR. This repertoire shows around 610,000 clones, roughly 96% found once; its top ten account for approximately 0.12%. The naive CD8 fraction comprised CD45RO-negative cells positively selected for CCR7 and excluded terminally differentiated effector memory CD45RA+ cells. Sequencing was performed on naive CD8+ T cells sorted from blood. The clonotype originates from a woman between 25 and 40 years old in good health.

The CDR3 spells CASSFGARYSQETQYF. The CDR3, as DNA: TGCGCCAGCAGCTTTGGGGCTCGTTATTCCCAAGAGACCCAGTACTTC. This chain links TRBV5-1 with TRBJ2-5; possibly TRBD1 for D (5 bases). This CDR3 has 16 amino acids. CDR1 and CDR2 from the germline V gene are SGHRS and YFSETQ. Between the trimmed V and J ends, which lost 2 bases and 1 base, there was a span of 15 bases.